Listed below are T cell receptor beta chains from one sample, sequenced in a study of graft-versus-host responses after intestinal transplantation. Their antigens remain unidentified. Only in-frame clones appear in the TCRdb table, and some are missing; sequencing was by immunoSEQ multiplex PCR. Here the sample spans more than 70,000 clones, roughly 88% being singletons. The source material was unstimulated CD4+ T cells sorted from spleen or lymph node cells, sampled before intestinal transplant. The receptors originated from a human donor who received an intestinal transplant. Each CDR3 is given with its conserved first and last residue. Fields, in order: clone size, J gene, D gene, V gene, CDR3 protein, CDR3 DNA. D genes are given only for firm matches. Not every row has a clone size; where given, it reads once, few, many or a size class.

once TRBJ2-7 . TRBV4-2 CASSQGLGGSYEQYF TGTGCCAGCAGCCAAGGGTTAGGGGGAAGTTACGAGCAGTACTTC
. TRBJ2-1 TRBD2 TRBV6-6 CATKGSGGAYNEQFF TGTGCCACCAAGGGGAGCGGGGGGGCCTACAATGAGCAGTTCTTC
. TRBJ2-7 TRBD1 TRBV27 CASSLGQGFSEQYF TGTGCCAGCAGTTTAGGACAGGGATTTTCCGAGCAGTACTTC
. TRBJ2-7 TRBD1 TRBV7-9 CASSSGQGPYEQYF TGTGCCAGCAGCTCCGGACAGGGACCCTACGAGCAGTACTTC
. TRBJ2-1 . TRBV7-2 CASSLSMNEQFF TGTGCCAGCAGCTTGTCTATGAATGAGCAGTTCTTC
. TRBJ2-2 TRBD1 TRBV10-3 CAILPGQANTGELFF TGTGCCATCCTCCCGGGACAGGCTAACACCGGGGAGCTGTTTTTT
. TRBJ1-1 TRBD1 TRBV29-1 CSALGTGASFLANTEAFF TGCAGCGCACTAGGGACAGGTGCCTCATTTCTTGCGAACACTGAAGCTTTCTTT
. TRBJ1-2 TRBD1 TRBV10-2 CASSDRGRRRGYTF TGCGCCAGCAGTGACAGGGGGCGACGACGTGGCTACACCTTC
once TRBJ2-1 . TRBV4-2 CASSQVGVIDEQFF TGTGCCAGCAGCCAAGTGGGAGTGATCGATGAGCAGTTCTTC
. TRBJ2-3 TRBD2 TRBV10-3 CAITASGGQDTQYF TGTGCCATCACTGCTAGCGGGGGCCAGGATACGCAGTATTTT
. TRBJ1-2 . TRBV12-5 CASGLTHTGFYGYTF TGTGCTAGTGGTTTGACACATACAGGATTCTATGGCTACACCTTC
. TRBJ2-1 TRBD2 TRBV7-6 CASSLARLAGGRSSYNEQFF TGTGCCAGCAGCTTAGCCCGACTAGCGGGGGGCCGAAGCTCCTACAATGAGCAGTTCTTC
. TRBJ1-2 . TRBV7-2 CASSFGSF TGTGCCAGCAGCTTCGGTTCCTTT
. TRBJ1-3 TRBD1 TRBV27 CASARGTGGQGSGNTIYF TGTGCCAGCGCGCGAGGGACAGGTGGACAGGGCTCTGGAAACACCATATATTTT
. TRBJ2-7 . TRBV11-1 CASSPGYEQYF TGTGCCAGCAGCCCCGGTTACGAGCAGTACTTC
once TRBJ2-7 TRBD2 TRBV7-8 CASSLVASGGKGAYEQYF TGTGCCAGCAGCTTAGTTGCTAGCGGGGGAAAGGGGGCATACGAGCAGTACTTC
. TRBJ2-2 TRBD2 TRBV7-2 CASSLSAGGRTGELFF TGTGCCAGCAGCTTATCGGCGGGGGGGCGCACCGGGGAGCTGTTTTTT
. TRBJ2-1 TRBD2 TRBV10-1 CASSEASGGYEQFF TGCGCCAGCAGTGAGGCTAGCGGGGGGTATGAGCAGTTCTTC
once TRBJ1-2 . TRBV18 CASSPYLGARGYTF TGTGCCAGCTCACCCTATCTTGGGGCGAGGGGCTACACCTTC
. TRBJ2-6 . TRBV9 CASSPPRGVSGANVLTF TGTGCCAGCAGCCCACCCCGCGGGGTGTCTGGGGCCAACGTCCTGACTTTC
. TRBJ1-5 . TRBV27 CASTPTSRQGQPQHF TGTGCCAGCACCCCAACGAGCCGCCAGGGGCAGCCCCAGCATTTT
. TRBJ2-6 TRBD2 TRBV7-9 CASSPLAGASSGANVLTF TGTGCCAGCAGCCCACTAGCGGGCGCCAGCTCTGGGGCCAACGTCCTGACTTTC
. TRBJ2-1 TRBD2 TRBV6-6 CASSYQGVAGGYEQFF TGTGCCAGCAGTTACCAGGGGGTAGCGGGGGGTTATGAGCAGTTCTTC
. TRBJ2-4 TRBD1 TRBV6-6 CASSYSDRGVHIQYF TGTGCCAGCAGTTACTCCGACAGGGGGGTTCACATTCAGTACTTC
. TRBJ2-7 . TRBV19 CASSKGLTPSYEQYF TGTGCCAGTAGTAAGGGACTCACACCCTCCTACGAGCAGTACTTC
few TRBJ1-6 . TRBV10-1 CASGAAPNSPLHF TGCGCCAGTGGGGCAGCTCCCAATTCACCCCTCCACTTT
. TRBJ1-1 TRBD1 TRBV10-2 CASSLGGATEAFF TGCGCCAGCAGCCTAGGGGGCGCCACTGAAGCTTTCTTT
. TRBJ1-2 TRBD1 TRBV29-1 CSVDHRGIGYGYTF TGCAGCGTTGATCACAGGGGAATCGGCTATGGCTACACCTTC
. TRBJ1-5 . TRBV15 CATASWKGEGSNQPQHF TGTGCCACCGCCTCTTGGAAGGGGGAAGGAAGCAATCAGCCCCAGCATTTT
. TRBJ2-7 TRBD1 TRBV19 CASSTAGGYEQYF TGTGCCAGTAGTACCGCAGGGGGCTACGAGCAGTACTTC
. TRBJ1-2 TRBD1 TRBV9 CASSVDGLQGNYGYTF TGTGCCAGCAGCGTAGACGGACTACAGGGGAACTATGGCTACACCTTC
. TRBJ1-2 TRBD1 TRBV23-1 CASSPTGFDGYTF TGCGCCAGCAGCCCGACAGGGTTCGATGGCTACACCTTC
. TRBJ1-3 . TRBV6-1 CASSPRVSSGNTIYF TGTGCCAGCAGTCCCCGGGTCAGCTCTGGAAACACCATATATTTT
once TRBJ2-3 TRBD2 TRBV6-1 CASSNQRGSTDTQYF TGTGCCAGCAGTAACCAGCGGGGTAGCACAGATACGCAGTATTTT
. TRBJ1-4 . TRBV1 CTSSRRSHNEKLFF TGCACCAGCAGCCGTCGGAGTCATAATGAAAAACTGTTTTTT
. TRBJ2-6 . TRBV5-1 CASSLESGAGANVLTF TGCGCCAGCAGTTTGGAGTCCGGGGCTGGGGCCAACGTCCTGACTTTC
. TRBJ2-7 TRBD1 TRBV2 CASSPGTVPYEQYF TGTGCCAGCAGTCCCGGGACAGTACCCTACGAGCAGTACTTC
. TRBJ1-6 TRBD1 TRBV5-4 CASSFGTGGSPLHF TGTGCCAGCAGCTTCGGGACAGGGGGTTCACCCCTCCACTTT
. TRBJ1-1 TRBD1 TRBV7-9 CASSRLRDSGTEAFF TGTGCCAGCAGCCGCCTCCGGGACAGCGGTACTGAAGCTTTCTTT
once TRBJ2-5 TRBD2 TRBV4-2 CASSPRGVMGETQYF TGTGCCAGCAGCCCCCGGGGGGTCATGGGAGAGACCCAGTACTTC
. TRBJ2-1 . TRBV7-2 CASSLTRGPHEQFF TGTGCCAGCAGCTTAACGCGGGGGCCCCATGAGCAGTTCTTC
once TRBJ2-1 TRBD2 TRBV19 CATGLLAGGEQFF TGTGCCACCGGGTTGCTAGCGGGTGGGGAGCAGTTCTTC
. TRBJ1-1 TRBD1 TRBV5-6 CASSLRTGDHDNTEAFF TGTGCCAGCAGCCTCCGGACAGGGGATCACGATAACACTGAAGCTTTCTTT
. TRBJ2-6 . TRBV27 CASSPTGSGANVLTF TGTGCCAGCAGCCCCACGGGATCCGGGGCCAACGTCCTGACTTTC
once TRBJ1-5 . TRBV18 CASSPSGGLSNQPQHF TGTGCCAGCTCACCTTCTGGGGGGTTAAGCAATCAGCCCCAGCATTTT
few TRBJ1-1 TRBD1 TRBV29-1 CSGQGGTEAFF TGCAGCGGACAGGGAGGCACTGAAGCTTTCTTT
. TRBJ1-2 TRBD1 TRBV7-9 CASGRTGANYGYTF TGTGCCAGCGGGAGGACAGGTGCTAACTATGGCTACACCTTC
. TRBJ2-7 TRBD1 TRBV9 CASSPRDRGDEQYF TGTGCCAGCAGCCCCCGGGACAGGGGAGACGAGCAGTACTTC
. TRBJ2-7 . TRBV6-5 CASSPRGYEQYF TGTGCCAGCAGCCCCAGGGGCTACGAGCAGTACTTC
. TRBJ2-2 . TRBV5-6 CASSLRVVGTGELFF TGTGCCAGCAGCCTCAGGGTGGTGGGCACCGGGGAGCTGTTTTTT
. TRBJ1-2 . TRBV19 CASSIGQGYGYTF TGTGCCAGTAGTATAGGGCAGGGGTATGGCTACACCTTC